Below are 10 T cell receptor beta chains sequenced from a single sample in a study of blood T cells in healthy people across ages. A second PCR, run for roughly 7 to 12 cycles, used a sample-barcoded 5' primer plus a J-beta primer mix. TCRdb re-called the 5' RACE reads through MiXCR, storing one row per CDR3 protein. Among hundreds of thousands of distinct CDR3 sequences listed, approximately 25% were seen once. The same data also went into a second study, on T cells of mothers and their children.

Sample: blood. The receptors come from a boy between 10 and 17 years old in good health.

The rearrangement uses TRBV29-1 and TRBJ2-2; D remains ambiguous. The CDR3 extends over 12 amino acids. In germline, CDR1 is SQVTM, CDR2 ANQGSEA. The V end was cut by 6 bases, the J end by 5 bases, with 10 bases between. The CDR3 DNA sequence: TGCAGCGTGCTTTATCTAACCGGGGAGCTGTTTTTT. It encodes CSVLYLTGELFF.

The chain has TRBV12-3 or TRBV12-4 and TRBJ2-5, with a tentative D call TRBD1 (5 bases). With 7 bases removed from V and 1 base from J, the gap between germline ends came to 19 bases. The CDR3 runs to 16 residues. The DNA of the CDR3 is TGTGCCAGCACACCAGGGCCAGAACGTCCCCAAGAGACCCAGTACTTC. Translation: CASTPGPERPQETQYF.

The gene calls are TRBV27 and TRBJ2-7, with D possibly being TRBD1 (5 bases). Germline loops: CDR1 MNHEY, CDR2 SMNVEV (reference sequence). V lost 8 bases, J lost 0 bases, and 14 bases lay in between. CDR3 size: 14 residues. The CDR3 DNA sequence: TGTGCCAGCGGTTCGGACACGAGCTCCTACGAGCAGTACTTC. This sequence encodes CASGSDTSSYEQYF.

CDR3 DNA sequence: TGTGCCAGCAGCTTATCTCGGTCCGCGAACACTGAAGCTTTCTTT. This codes for CASSLSRSANTEAFF. The genes are TRBV7-6 and TRBJ1-1, with no clear D. Trimming cost V 2 bases and J 1 base, with 11 bases left between them. CDR1 SGHVS and CDR2 FNYEAQ come from the germline V gene. This CDR3 comprises 15 residues. The full variable domain, with the rest looked up from reference TRBV7-6 and TRBJ1-1, is GAGVSQSPRYKVTKRGQDVALRCDPISGHVSLYWYRQALGQGPEFLTYFNYEAQQDKSGLPNDRFSAERPEGSISTLTIQRTEQRDSAMYRCASSLSRSANTEAFFGQGTRLTVV.

The chain joins TRBV6-5 to TRBJ2-1; TRBD1 might be the D (5 bases). Germline assignment: CDR1 MNHEY and CDR2 SVGAGI. This CDR3 is built from 16 residues. V lost 0 bases and J 7 bases, leaving 16 bases between the germline ends. CDR3 bases: TGTGCCAGCAGTTACTCGACAGACCCCACGCAGAATGAGCAGTTCTTC. Its translation is CASSYSTDPTQNEQFF.

The table lists this clonotype with a few counts. This sequence joins TRBV7-9 and TRBJ1-1; D is ambiguous. The CDR3 spans 12 residues. The germline V and J ends were trimmed by 5 bases and 10 bases, with 14 bases remaining between them. Germline CDR1 and CDR2: SEHNR and FQNEAQ (reference sequence). The CDR3 loop is CASSPPEGRAFF. The DNA of the CDR3 is TGTGCCAGCAGCCCCCCCGAGGGCCGAGCTTTCTTT.

The J gene is TRBJ2-7, the V gene TRBV7-9; D not certain. Trimming stripped 1 base from V and 0 bases from J, with 7 bases between. Germline loops: CDR1 SEHNR, CDR2 FQNEAQ (reference sequence). There are 14 residues in the CDR3. The CDR3 nucleotides are TGTGCCAGCAGCTTAGTGGTGAGCTCCTACGAGCAGTACTTC. It codes for CASSLVVSSYEQYF.

This clonotype turned up a few times. The rearrangement links TRBV29-1 to TRBJ2-5; D is possibly TRBD1 (6 bases). The J call may not be correct, given that the DNA end is closer to TRBJ2-7. The germline V gene has CDR1 SQVTM and CDR2 ANQGSEA. The CDR3 covers 15 residues. CDR3 sequence: CSVVSPGVSGYEQYF. The DNA for the CDR3 is TGCAGCGTTGTTTCACCAGGGGTATCGGGCTACGAGCAGTACTTC.

This CDR3 is CASSPGQVKLYEQYF. The CDR3 DNA reads as TGCGCCAGCAGCCCAGGACAGGTAAAACTCTACGAGCAGTACTTC. V gene TRBV4-1 combines with J gene TRBJ2-7; TRBD1 matches at 7 bases. Unmatched junction bases numbered 9, after V lost 4 bases and J lost 3 bases. Germline V gene lookup returns CDR1 MGHRA and CDR2 YSYEKL. The CDR3 consists of 15 residues.

This CDR3 reads CASSLDIGGNGYTF. The CDR3, as DNA: TGTGCCAGCAGCTTAGATATAGGGGGCAATGGCTACACCTTC. V is TRBV7-2 and J is TRBJ1-2; 7 nucleotides align to TRBD1. This CDR3 spans 14 amino acids. Germline CDR1 SGHTA, CDR2 FQGNSA. J gave up 6 bases and V 1 base, and 5 bases lay outside the gene matches.